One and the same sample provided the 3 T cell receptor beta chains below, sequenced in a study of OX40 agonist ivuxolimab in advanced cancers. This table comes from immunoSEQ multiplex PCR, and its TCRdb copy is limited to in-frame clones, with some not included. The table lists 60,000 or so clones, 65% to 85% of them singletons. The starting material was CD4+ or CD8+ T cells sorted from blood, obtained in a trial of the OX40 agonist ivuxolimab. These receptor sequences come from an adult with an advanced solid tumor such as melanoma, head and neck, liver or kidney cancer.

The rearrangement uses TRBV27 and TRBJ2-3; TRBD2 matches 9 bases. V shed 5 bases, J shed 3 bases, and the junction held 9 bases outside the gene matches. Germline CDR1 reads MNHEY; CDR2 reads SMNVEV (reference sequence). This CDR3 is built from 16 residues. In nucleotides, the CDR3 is TGTGCCAGCAGTCCCACCGGACTAGCGAGGACAGATACGCAGTATTTT. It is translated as CASSPTGLARTDTQYF.

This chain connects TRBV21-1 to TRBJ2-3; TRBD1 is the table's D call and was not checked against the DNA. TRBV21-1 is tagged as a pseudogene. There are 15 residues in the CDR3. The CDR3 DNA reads TGTGCCAGCAGCAAATCGGGACAGTGCACAGATACGCAGTATTTT. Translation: CASSKSGQCTDTQYF.

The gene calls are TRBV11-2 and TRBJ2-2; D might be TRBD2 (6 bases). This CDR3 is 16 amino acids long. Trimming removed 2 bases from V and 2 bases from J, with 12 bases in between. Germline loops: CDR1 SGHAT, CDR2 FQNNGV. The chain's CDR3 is CASSLWTGGNTGELFF. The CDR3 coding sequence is TGTGCCAGCAGCTTATGGACCGGGGGAAACACCGGGGAGCTGTTTTTT.